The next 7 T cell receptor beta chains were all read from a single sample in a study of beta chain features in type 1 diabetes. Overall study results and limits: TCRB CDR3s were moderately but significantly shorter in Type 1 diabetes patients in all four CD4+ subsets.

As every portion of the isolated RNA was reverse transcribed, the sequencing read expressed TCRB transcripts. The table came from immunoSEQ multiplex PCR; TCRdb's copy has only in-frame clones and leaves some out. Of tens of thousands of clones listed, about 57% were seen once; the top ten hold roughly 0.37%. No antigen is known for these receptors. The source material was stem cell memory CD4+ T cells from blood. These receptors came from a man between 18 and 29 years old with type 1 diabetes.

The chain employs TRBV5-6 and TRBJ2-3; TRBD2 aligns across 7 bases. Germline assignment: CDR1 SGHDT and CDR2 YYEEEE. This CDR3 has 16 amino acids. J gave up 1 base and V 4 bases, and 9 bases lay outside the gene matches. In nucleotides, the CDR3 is TGTGCCAGCAGCGCTCCGGGACTACAGGGCACAGATACGCAGTATTTT. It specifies CASSAPGLQGTDTQYF.

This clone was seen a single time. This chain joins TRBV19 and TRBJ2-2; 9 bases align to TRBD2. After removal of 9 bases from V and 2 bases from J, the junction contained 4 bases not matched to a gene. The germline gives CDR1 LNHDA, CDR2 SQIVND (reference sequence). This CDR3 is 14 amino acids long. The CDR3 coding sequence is TGTGCCAGCGGACTAGCGACCAACACCGGGGAGCTGTTTTTT. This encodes CASGLATNTGELFF.

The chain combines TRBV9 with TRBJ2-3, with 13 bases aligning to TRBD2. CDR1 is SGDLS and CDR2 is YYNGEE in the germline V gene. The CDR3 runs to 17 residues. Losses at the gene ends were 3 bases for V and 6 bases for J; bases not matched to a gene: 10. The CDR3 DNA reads TGTGCCAGCAGCGCATCTCTGACTAGCGGGGGGCCGGATACGCAGTATTTT. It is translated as CASSASLTSGGPDTQYF.

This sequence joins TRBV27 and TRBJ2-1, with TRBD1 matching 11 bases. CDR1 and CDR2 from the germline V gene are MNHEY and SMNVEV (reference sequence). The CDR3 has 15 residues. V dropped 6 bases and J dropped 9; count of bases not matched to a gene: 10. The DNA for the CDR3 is TGTGCCAGCAGGGATATAGGACAGGGGGCAGGTGAGCAGTTCTTC. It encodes CASRDIGQGAGEQFF.

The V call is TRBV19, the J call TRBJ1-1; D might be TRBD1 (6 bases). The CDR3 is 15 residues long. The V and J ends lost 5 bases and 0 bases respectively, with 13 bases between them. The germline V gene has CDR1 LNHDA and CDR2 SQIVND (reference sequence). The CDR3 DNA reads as TGTGCCAGTAGTGTTGGGGGGGCTCTGAACACTGAAGCTTTCTTT. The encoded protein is CASSVGGALNTEAFF.

The CDR3 sequence is CASSQGTGNYGYTF. The CDR3 bases are TGTGCCAGCAGCCAAGGGACAGGAAACTATGGCTACACCTTC. This sequence joins TRBV14 and TRBJ1-2, with 7 bases lining up with TRBD1. The CDR3 spans 14 residues. Trimming at V came to 1 base and at J to 2 bases, leaving 1 base not matched to a gene. Germline V gene sequence: CDR1 SGHDN, CDR2 FVKESK.

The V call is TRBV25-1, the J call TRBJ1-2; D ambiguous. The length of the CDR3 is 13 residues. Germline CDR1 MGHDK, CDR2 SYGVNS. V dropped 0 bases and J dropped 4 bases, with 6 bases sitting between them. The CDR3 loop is CASSEYQVYGYTF. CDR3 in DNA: TGTGCCAGCAGTGAATATCAGGTCTATGGCTACACCTTC.